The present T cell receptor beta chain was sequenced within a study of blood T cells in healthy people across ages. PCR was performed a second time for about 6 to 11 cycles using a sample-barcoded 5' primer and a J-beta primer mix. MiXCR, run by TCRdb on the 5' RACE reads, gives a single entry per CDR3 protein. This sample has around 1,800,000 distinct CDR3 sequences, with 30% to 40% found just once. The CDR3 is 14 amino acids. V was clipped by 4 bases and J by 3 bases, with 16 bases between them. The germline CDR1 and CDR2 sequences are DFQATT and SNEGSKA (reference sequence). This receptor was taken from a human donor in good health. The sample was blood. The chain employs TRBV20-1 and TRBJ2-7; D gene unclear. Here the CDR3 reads CSAKEPGSLYEQYF. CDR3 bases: TGCAGTGCTAAAGAACCGGGCTCCCTCTACGAGCAGTACTTC.